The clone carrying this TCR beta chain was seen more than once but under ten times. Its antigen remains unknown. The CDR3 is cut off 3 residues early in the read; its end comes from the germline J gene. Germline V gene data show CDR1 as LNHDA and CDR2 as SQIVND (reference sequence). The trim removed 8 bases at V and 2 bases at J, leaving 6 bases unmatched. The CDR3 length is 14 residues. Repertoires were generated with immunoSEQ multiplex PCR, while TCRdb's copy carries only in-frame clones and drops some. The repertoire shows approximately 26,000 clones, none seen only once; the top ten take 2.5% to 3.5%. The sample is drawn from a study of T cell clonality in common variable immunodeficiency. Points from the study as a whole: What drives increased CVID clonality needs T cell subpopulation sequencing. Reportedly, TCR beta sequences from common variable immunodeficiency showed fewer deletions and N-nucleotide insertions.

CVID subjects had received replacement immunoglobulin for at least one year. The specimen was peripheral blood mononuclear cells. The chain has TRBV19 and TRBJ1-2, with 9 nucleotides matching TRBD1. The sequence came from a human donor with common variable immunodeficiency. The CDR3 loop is CASEYTGGNYGYTF. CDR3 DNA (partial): TGTGCCAGTGAATATACAGGGGGCAACTATGGC.